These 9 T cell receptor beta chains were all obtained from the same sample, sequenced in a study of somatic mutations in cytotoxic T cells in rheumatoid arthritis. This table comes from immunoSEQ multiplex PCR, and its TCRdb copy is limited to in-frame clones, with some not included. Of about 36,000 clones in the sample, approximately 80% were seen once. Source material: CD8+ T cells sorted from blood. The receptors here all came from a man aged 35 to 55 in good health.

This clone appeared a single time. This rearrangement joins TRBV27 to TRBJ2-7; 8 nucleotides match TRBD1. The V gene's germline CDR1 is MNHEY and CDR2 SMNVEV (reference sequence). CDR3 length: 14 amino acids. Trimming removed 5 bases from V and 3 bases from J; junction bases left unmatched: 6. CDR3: CASSLVGQVYEQYF. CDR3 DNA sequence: TGTGCCAGCAGTCTAGTGGGACAGGTCTACGAGCAGTACTTC.

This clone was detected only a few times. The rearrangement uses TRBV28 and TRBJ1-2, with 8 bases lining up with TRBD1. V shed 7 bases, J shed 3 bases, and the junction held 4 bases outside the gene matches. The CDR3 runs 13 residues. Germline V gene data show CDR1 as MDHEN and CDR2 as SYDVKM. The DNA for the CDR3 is TGTGCCAGCAAGGACAGGGTGGACTATGGCTACACCTTC. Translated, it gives CASKDRVDYGYTF.

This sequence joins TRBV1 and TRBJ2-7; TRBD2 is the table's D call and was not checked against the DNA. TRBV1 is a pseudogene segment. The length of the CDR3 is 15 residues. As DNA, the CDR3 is TGCACCAGCAGCCAAGATATCGGGGTACCCTACGAGCAGTACTTC. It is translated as CTSSQDIGVPYEQYF.

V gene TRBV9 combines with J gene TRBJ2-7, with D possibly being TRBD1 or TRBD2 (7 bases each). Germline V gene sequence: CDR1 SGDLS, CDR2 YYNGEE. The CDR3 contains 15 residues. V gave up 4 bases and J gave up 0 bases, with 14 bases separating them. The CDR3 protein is CASSPTGRVSYEQYF. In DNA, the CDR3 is TGTGCCAGCAGCCCGACAGGGAGGGTCTCCTACGAGCAGTACTTC.

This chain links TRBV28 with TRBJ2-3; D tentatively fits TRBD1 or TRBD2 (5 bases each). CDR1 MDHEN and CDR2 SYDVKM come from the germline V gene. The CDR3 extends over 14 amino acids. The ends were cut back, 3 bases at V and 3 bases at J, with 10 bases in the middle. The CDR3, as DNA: TGTGCCAGCAGTTTTCCCAGGGAGACAGATACGCAGTATTTT. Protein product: CASSFPRETDTQYF.

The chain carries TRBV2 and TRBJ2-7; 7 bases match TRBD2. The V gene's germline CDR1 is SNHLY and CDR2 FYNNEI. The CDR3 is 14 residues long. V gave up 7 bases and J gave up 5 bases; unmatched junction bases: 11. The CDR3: CASKAETSSDEQYF. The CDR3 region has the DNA TGTGCCAGCAAAGCCGAGACTAGCTCAGACGAGCAGTACTTC. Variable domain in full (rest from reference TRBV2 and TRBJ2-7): EPEVTQTPSHQVTQMGQEVILRCVPISNHLYFYWYRQILGQKVEFLVSFYNNEISEKSEIFDDQFSVERPDGSNFTLKIRSTKLEDSAMYFCASKAETSSDEQYFGPGTRLTVT.

The CDR3 protein is CASSFRLAVYNEQFF. The CDR3 DNA reads TGTGCCAGCAGTTTCCGCCTAGCGGTATACAATGAGCAGTTCTTC. This rearrangement joins TRBV28 to TRBJ2-1; 7 nucleotides agree with TRBD2. Germline V gene sequence: CDR1 MDHEN, CDR2 SYDVKM. The ends lost 3 bases at V and 4 bases at J; junction bases unmatched: 6. This CDR3 contains 15 residues.

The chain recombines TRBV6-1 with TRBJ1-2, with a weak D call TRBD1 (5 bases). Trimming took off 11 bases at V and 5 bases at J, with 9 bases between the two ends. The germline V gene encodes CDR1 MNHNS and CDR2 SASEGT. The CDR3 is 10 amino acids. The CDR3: CAWGEYGYTF. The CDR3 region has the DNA TGTGCCTGGGGGGAGTATGGCTACACCTTC.

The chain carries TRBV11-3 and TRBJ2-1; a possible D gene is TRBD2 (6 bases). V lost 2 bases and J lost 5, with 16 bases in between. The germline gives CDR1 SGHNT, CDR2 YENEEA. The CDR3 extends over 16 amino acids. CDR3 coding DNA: TGTGCCAGCAGCTTAAGAGGGCTAGCGCCAAACAATGAGCAGTTCTTC. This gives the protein CASSLRGLAPNNEQFF.